This T cell receptor beta chain was sequenced in a study of blood T cell repertoires in COVID-19. Study-level information: PBMCs, B-cell-depleted T cells, or T cells provided the cDNA or gDNA that made up the material.

Repertoires were generated with immunoSEQ multiplex PCR, while TCRdb's copy carries only in-frame clones and drops some. The table shows 150,000 to 200,000 clones, with roughly 90% occurring only once. The CDR3 totals 14 residues. Germline V gives CDR1 WSHSY, CDR2 SAAADI. Trimming took 3 bases from V and 8 from J, leaving 11 bases between them. The source of this sequence is a man aged 55 to 69 with acute or convalescent COVID-19. V gene TRBV10-2 combines with J gene TRBJ1-6; no clear D. The sequenced sample was peripheral blood. The CDR3 sequence: CASSDPGTDSPLHF. The CDR3 nucleotides are TGCGCCAGCAGTGATCCCGGTACAGATTCACCCCTCCACTTT.